This T cell receptor beta chain was recorded in a study of blood T cell repertoires in COVID-19. Clones were sequenced by immunoSEQ multiplex PCR, and TCRdb holds only the in-frame ones, with some missing. This table holds roughly 80,000 clones, around 89% found once. The CDR3 contains 17 residues. CDR1 is LGHDT, CDR2 YNNKEL, per germline (reference sequence). The junction had 14 bases not matched to a gene; V was cut back by 5 bases and J by 4 bases. The sequenced material came from peripheral blood. The chain combines TRBV3-1 (or the pseudogene TRBV3-2) with TRBJ2-3; 8 bases are shared with TRBD2. The sequence was obtained from a human donor in a cohort sampled during active COVID-19. The CDR3 is CASSYLASGRGADTQYF. The DNA for the CDR3 is TGTGCCAGCAGCTACCTCGCGAGCGGGAGAGGCGCAGATACGCAGTATTTT.